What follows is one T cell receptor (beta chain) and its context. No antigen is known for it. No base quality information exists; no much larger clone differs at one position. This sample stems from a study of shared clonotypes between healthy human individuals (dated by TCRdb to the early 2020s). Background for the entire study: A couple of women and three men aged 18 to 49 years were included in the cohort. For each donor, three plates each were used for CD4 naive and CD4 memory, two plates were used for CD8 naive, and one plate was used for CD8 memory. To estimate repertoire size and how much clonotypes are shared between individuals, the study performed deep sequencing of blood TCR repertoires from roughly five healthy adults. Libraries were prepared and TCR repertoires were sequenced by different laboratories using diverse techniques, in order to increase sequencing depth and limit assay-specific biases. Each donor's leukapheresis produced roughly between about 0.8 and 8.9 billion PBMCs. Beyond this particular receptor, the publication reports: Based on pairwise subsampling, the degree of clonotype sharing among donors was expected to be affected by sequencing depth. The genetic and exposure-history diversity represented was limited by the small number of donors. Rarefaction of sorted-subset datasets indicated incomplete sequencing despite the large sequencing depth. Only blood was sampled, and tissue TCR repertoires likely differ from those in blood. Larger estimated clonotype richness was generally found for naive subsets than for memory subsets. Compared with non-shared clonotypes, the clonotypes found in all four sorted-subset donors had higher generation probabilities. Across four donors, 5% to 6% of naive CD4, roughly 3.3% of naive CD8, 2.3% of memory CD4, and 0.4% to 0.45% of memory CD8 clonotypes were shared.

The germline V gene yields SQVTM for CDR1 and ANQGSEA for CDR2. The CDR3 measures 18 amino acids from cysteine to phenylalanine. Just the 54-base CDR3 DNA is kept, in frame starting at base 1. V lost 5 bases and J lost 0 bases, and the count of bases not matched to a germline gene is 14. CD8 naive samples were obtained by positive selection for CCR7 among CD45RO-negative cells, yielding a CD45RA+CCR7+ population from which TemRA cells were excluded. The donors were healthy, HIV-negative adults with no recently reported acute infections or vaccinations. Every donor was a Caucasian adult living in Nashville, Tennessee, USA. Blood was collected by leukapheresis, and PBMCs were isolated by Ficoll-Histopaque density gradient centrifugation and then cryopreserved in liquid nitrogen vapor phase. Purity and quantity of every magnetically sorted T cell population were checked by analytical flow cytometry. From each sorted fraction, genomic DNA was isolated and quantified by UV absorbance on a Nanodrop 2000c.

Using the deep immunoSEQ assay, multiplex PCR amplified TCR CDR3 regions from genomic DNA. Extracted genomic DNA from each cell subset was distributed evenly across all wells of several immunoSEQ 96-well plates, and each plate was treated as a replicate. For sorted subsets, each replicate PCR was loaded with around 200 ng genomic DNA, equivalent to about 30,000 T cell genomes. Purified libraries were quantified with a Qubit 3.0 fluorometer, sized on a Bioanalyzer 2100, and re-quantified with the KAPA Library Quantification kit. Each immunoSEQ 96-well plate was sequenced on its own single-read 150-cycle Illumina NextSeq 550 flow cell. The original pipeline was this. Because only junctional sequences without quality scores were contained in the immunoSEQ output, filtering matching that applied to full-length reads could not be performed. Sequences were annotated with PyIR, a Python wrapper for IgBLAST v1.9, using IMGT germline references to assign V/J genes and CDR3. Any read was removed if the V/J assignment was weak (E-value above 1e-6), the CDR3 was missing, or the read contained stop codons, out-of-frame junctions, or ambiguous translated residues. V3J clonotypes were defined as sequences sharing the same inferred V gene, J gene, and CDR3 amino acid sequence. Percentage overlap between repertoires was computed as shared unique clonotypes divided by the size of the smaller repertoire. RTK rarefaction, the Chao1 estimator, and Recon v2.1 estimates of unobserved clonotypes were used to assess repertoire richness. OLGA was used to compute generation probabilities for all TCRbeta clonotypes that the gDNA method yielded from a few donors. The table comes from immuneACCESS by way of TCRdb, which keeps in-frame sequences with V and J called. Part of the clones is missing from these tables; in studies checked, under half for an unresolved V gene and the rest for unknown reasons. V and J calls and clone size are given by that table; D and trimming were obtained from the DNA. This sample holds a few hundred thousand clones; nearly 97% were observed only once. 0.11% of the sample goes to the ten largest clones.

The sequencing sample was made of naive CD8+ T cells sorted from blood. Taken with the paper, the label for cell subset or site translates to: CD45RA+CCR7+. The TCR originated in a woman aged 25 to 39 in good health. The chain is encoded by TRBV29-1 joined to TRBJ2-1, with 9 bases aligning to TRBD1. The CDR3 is CSVFGTGQVENSYNEQFF. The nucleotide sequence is TGCAGCGTTTTCGGGACAGGGCAGGTGGAAAACTCCTACAATGAGCAGTTCTTC.